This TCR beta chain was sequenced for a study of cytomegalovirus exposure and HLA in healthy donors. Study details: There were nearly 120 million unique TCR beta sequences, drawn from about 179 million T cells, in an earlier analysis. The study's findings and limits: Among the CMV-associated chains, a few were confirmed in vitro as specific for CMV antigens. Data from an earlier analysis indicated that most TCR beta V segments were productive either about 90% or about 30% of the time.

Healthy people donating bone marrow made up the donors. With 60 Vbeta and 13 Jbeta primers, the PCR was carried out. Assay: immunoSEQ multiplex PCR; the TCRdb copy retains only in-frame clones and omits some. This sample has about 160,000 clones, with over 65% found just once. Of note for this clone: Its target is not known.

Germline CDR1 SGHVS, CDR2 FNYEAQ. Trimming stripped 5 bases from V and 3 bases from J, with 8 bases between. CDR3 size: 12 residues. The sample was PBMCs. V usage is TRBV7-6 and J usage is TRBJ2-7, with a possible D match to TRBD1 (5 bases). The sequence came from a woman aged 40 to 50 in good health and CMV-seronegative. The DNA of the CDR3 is TGTGCCAGCAGCCAGGGATTCTACGAGCAGTACTTC. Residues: CASSQGFYEQYF. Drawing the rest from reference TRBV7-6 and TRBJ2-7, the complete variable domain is GAGVSQSPRYKVTKRGQDVALRCDPISGHVSLYWYRQALGQGPEFLTYFNYEAQQDKSGLPNDRFSAERPEGSISTLTIQRTEQRDSAMYRCASSQGFYEQYFGPGTRLTVT.